Following are 25 T cell receptor beta chains from one sample sequenced in a study of post-analysis software for immune sequencing data. Their antigens remain unidentified. Study conclusions and caveats: In patients, about five TRBV segments were more frequent than in controls, with TRBV5-6, TRBV5-1 and TRBV20-1 among them.

Included in the TCR beta cDNA libraries were unique molecular identifiers. TCRdb re-called the PCR reads through MiXCR, storing one row per CDR3 protein. The sample has about 820,000 distinct CDR3 sequences, roughly half seen once. Specimen: blood. These receptors came from a girl aged 5-17 years with multiple sclerosis.

This rearrangement joins TRBV10-3 to TRBJ2-5, with 8 bases that match TRBD1. The closer fit of TRBJ2-7 to the DNA end suggests the J call may be wrong. The V gene's germline CDR1 is ENHRY and CDR2 SYGVKD. CDR3 size: 14 residues. Written as DNA, the CDR3 is TGTGCCATCAGTGAGTCGGACAGGGCCCACGAGCAGTACTTC. It is translated as CAISESDRAHEQYF.

The chain couples TRBV27 to TRBJ2-1; the D is unclear. The CDR3 covers 14 residues. V lost 5 bases and J 2 bases, leaving 10 bases between the germline ends. Germline loops: CDR1 MNHEY, CDR2 SMNVEV (reference sequence). CDR3 sequence reads: CASSGVYPYNEQFF. CDR3 sequence (DNA): TGTGCCAGCAGTGGAGTATACCCCTACAATGAGCAGTTCTTC.

The rearrangement uses TRBV5-1 and TRBJ1-4, with D perhaps TRBD1 (5 bases). The V end lost 4 bases, the J end lost 8 bases, and 15 bases lay between the germline ends. The CDR3 is made up of 14 amino acids. CDR1 is SGHRS and CDR2 is YFSETQ in the germline V gene. This CDR3 is CASSMGPMGEKLFF. The DNA of the CDR3 is TGCGCCAGCAGCATGGGGCCGATGGGCGAAAAACTGTTTTTT.

The rearrangement uses TRBV10-3 and TRBJ2-7; 9 nucleotides line up with TRBD1. Per the germline V gene, CDR1 is ENHRY and CDR2 is SYGVKD. The length of the CDR3 is 14 residues. Germline trimming cut 10 bases from V and 1 base from J; bases unmatched to any gene: 8. In nucleotides, the CDR3 is TGTGCCACAACGCCTGGGACAGGGTCCTACGAGCAGTACTTC. Translating gives CATTPGTGSYEQYF.

This chain joins TRBV12-3 or TRBV12-4 and TRBJ2-3; TRBD1 agrees at 10 bases. This CDR3 spans 16 amino acids. Unmatched junction bases numbered 7, after V lost 5 bases and J lost 2 bases. DNA for the CDR3: TGTGCCAGCAGTCGGGACAGGGGATTGGCCACAGATACGCAGTATTTT. This gives the protein CASSRDRGLATDTQYF.

This clonotype has just a few counts. V usage is TRBV10-3 and J usage is TRBJ1-2; no clear D gene. V lost 2 bases to trimming and J lost 6 bases, with 16 bases between them. The length of the CDR3 is 15 residues. Germline V gene sequence: CDR1 ENHRY, CDR2 SYGVKD. The chain's CDR3 is CAISEGPREWNGYTF. The CDR3 DNA follows: TGTGCCATCAGTGAGGGCCCGAGGGAATGGAATGGCTACACCTTC.

V and J are TRBV20-1 and TRBJ2-3; TRBD1 is a possible D gene (6 bases). The V and J ends lost 6 bases and 4 bases respectively, with 11 bases between them. This CDR3 has 12 amino acids. The germline CDR1 and CDR2 sequences are DFQATT and SNEGSKA (reference sequence). CDR3 DNA sequence: TGCAGTGCCAGGGGTGCACCAGATACGCAGTATTTT. Translated: CSARGAPDTQYF.

The chain combines TRBV12-3 or TRBV12-4 with TRBJ2-1, with 8 bases that match TRBD2. This CDR3 comprises 17 residues. J gave up 5 bases and V 1 base, and 10 bases lay outside the gene matches. The CDR3 sequence is CASSLVGPGLDNNEQFF. The CDR3 DNA is TGTGCCAGCAGTTTAGTTGGGCCGGGACTAGATAACAATGAGCAGTTCTTC.

This clonotype occurred a few times. V and J are TRBV9 and TRBJ2-7; the D is unclear. The CDR3 sequence is 14 residues long. Germline V CDR1 and CDR2: SGDLS, YYNGEE. V lost 0 bases to trimming and J lost 2 bases, with 9 bases between them. This chain's CDR3 is CASSVGSATYEQYF. The CDR3 DNA sequence: TGTGCCAGCAGCGTAGGGTCAGCTACCTACGAGCAGTACTTC.

The chain uses TRBV29-1 and TRBJ2-7; D remains unclear. V gave up 6 bases and J gave up 2 bases, with 5 bases separating them. The CDR3 consists of 10 residues. CDR1 is SQVTM, CDR2 ANQGSEA, per germline. CDR3 in amino acids: CSVLAYEQYF. As DNA, the CDR3 is TGCAGCGTCCTAGCCTACGAGCAGTACTTC.

V is TRBV20-1 and J is TRBJ2-5, with 11 bases aligning to TRBD2. Germline V CDR1 and CDR2: DFQATT, SNEGSKA (reference sequence). Trimming cost V 0 bases and J 5 bases; bases outside gene matches: 8. The CDR3 is 16 amino acids. CDR3 DNA: TGCAGTGCTAGAGATCTGGTAGCGGGAGGGCGGGAGACCCAGTACTTC. It encodes CSARDLVAGGRETQYF.

The chain is built from TRBV12-3 or TRBV12-4 and TRBJ2-3; the D gene is possibly TRBD2 (5 bases). Between the trimmed V and J ends, which lost 8 bases and 0 bases, there was a span of 15 bases. The CDR3 is 15 residues long. This CDR3 is CASSPWRTSTDTQYF. The CDR3 bases are TGTGCCAGCTCACCATGGCGGACTAGCACAGATACGCAGTATTTT.

The chain has TRBV6-5 and TRBJ2-4; possibly TRBD2 for D (6 bases). The J call is in doubt because the DNA end fits TRBJ2-7 better. This CDR3 has 16 residues. Germline assignment: CDR1 MNHEY and CDR2 SVGAGI. The CDR3 here is CASSYSLLAETYEQYF. CDR3 DNA: TGTGCCAGCAGTTACTCGCTACTAGCTGAGACCTACGAGCAGTACTTC.

This clonotype has only a few counts. J is TRBJ2-5 and V is TRBV7-2; unclear D gene. CDR3 size: 16 residues. V was trimmed by 5 bases and J by 1 base, leaving 17 bases between them. CDR1 and CDR2 from the germline V gene are SGHTA and FQGNSA. The CDR3: CASSAQVLSGQETQYF. CDR3 in DNA: TGTGCCAGCAGCGCCCAGGTCCTATCGGGCCAAGAGACCCAGTACTTC.

V is TRBV20-1 and J is TRBJ1-1, with D possibly matching TRBD1 (5 bases). The CDR3 extends over 15 amino acids. The germline V and J ends were trimmed by 1 base and 4 bases, with 16 bases remaining between them. The germline V gene encodes CDR1 DFQATT and CDR2 SNEGSKA (reference sequence). The CDR3 bases are TGCAGTGCTAGAGGCCCGAGGGGTGGGGGCACTGAAGCTTTCTTT. Encoded protein: CSARGPRGGGTEAFF.

This clonotype was observed a handful of times. The V call is TRBV29-1, the J call TRBJ2-4, with TRBD2 identical over 10 bases. The better agreement between TRBJ2-7 and the DNA end casts doubt on the J call. The germline gives CDR1 SQVTM, CDR2 ANQGSEA. The CDR3 sequence is 15 residues long. CDR3 coding DNA: TGCAGCGTTGGCCTTCGGCTAGCGGGAGTATACGAGCAGTACTTC. Translating it yields CSVGLRLAGVYEQYF.

The DNA for the CDR3 is TGCGCCAGCCGGACAGGGGGGACAATTGATGAGCAGTTCTTC. The encoded protein is CASRTGGTIDEQFF. The chain recombines TRBV5-1 with TRBJ2-1; 10 bases align to TRBD1. V lost 7 bases and J lost 8; bases outside the gene matches: 9. The CDR3 is 14 residues long. CDR1 SGHRS and CDR2 YFSETQ come from the germline V gene.

Here the CDR3 reads CASSLSRDHNEQFF. The CDR3 nucleotides are TGTGCCAGCAGCTTAAGCCGGGATCACAATGAGCAGTTCTTC. The chain combines TRBV11-2 with TRBJ2-1; TRBD2 is a possible D gene (5 bases). CDR1 is SGHAT, CDR2 FQNNGV, per germline. This CDR3 comprises 14 residues. The ends were cut back, 2 bases at V and 5 bases at J, with 10 bases in the middle. Complete variable domain (other parts from reference TRBV11-2 and TRBJ2-1): EAGVAQSPRYKIIEKRQSVAFWCNPISGHATLYWYQQILGQGPKLLIQFQNNGVVDDSQLPKDRFSAERLKGVDSTLKIQPAKLEDSAVYLCASSLSRDHNEQFFGPGTRLTVL.

The CDR3 coding sequence is TGTGCCAGCAGTTCTCGGCGGGAAGTATACACAGATACGCAGTATTTT. It translates to CASSSRREVYTDTQYF. V usage is TRBV27 and J usage is TRBJ2-3; tentative D call: TRBD2 (6 bases). Looked up from germline, CDR1 is MNHEY and CDR2 is SMNVEV (reference sequence). Between the trimmed V and J ends, which lost 4 bases and 2 bases, there was a span of 16 bases. This CDR3 region has 16 residues.

The chain employs TRBV6-5 and TRBJ2-5, with no clear D. The CDR3 extends over 15 amino acids. In germline, CDR1 is MNHEY, CDR2 SVGAGI. Between the trimmed V and J ends, which lost 8 bases and 4 bases, there was a span of 20 bases. This chain's CDR3 is CASSLTGFTRETQYF. The CDR3 DNA sequence: TGTGCCAGCTCCTTAACCGGGTTCACACGAGAGACCCAGTACTTC.

The genes are TRBV12-3 or TRBV12-4 and TRBJ2-7, with D possibly TRBD2 on 5 matching bases. The ends were cut back, 7 bases at V and 2 bases at J, with 15 bases in the middle. The CDR3 totals 14 residues. The CDR3 nucleotides read TGTGCCAGCACCGTCAGCGGACTCACCTACGAGCAGTACTTC. Residues: CASTVSGLTYEQYF.

This clonotype was seen ten or more times. This chain joins TRBV20-1 and TRBJ2-5; D tentatively fits TRBD1 or TRBD2 (5 bases each). Germline V gene lookup returns CDR1 DFQATT and CDR2 SNEGSKA (reference sequence). Trimming stripped 1 base from V and 2 bases from J, with 20 bases between. The CDR3 totals 17 residues. CDR3 residues: CSARGPNPGRIQETQYF. CDR3 DNA sequence: TGCAGTGCTAGAGGGCCAAATCCGGGACGGATACAAGAGACCCAGTACTTC.

The rearrangement links TRBV20-1 to TRBJ2-7; 9 positions match TRBD2. This CDR3 spans 17 amino acids. V gave up 2 bases and J gave up 2 bases; unmatched junction bases: 13. Germline V gene sequence: CDR1 DFQATT, CDR2 SNEGSKA (reference sequence). The CDR3 here is CSARYFSVTSGTYEQYF. Written as DNA, the CDR3 is TGCAGTGCTAGATACTTCAGTGTGACTAGCGGTACCTACGAGCAGTACTTC.

V usage is TRBV6-5 and J usage is TRBJ2-5; the D gene is possibly TRBD2 (5 bases). The CDR3 covers 14 residues. The V gene's germline CDR1 is MNHEY and CDR2 SVGAGI. V was shortened by 6 bases and J by 0 bases, with 11 bases between the two germline ends. The chain's CDR3 is CASRPPGYQETQYF. The DNA of the CDR3 is TGTGCCAGCAGACCCCCGGGGTACCAAGAGACCCAGTACTTC.

The chain has TRBV5-1 and TRBJ2-7; the D is unclear. Germline V lookup: CDR1 SGHRS, CDR2 YFSETQ. The V end lost 3 bases, the J end lost 0 bases, and 13 bases lay between the germline ends. The CDR3 totals 15 residues. The CDR3 bases are TGCGCCAGCAGCTGGATTTCCTCGACCTCCTACGAGCAGTACTTC. Its translation is CASSWISSTSYEQYF.